Below, 19 T cell receptor beta chains from the same sample are listed, as sequenced in a study of blood T cell repertoires in COVID-19. TCRdb's copy holds only in-frame clones and misses some; the assay was immunoSEQ multiplex PCR. The sample contains under 300,000 clones, approximately 82% of which appear only once. The sample taken for sequencing was peripheral blood. The receptors shown here come from a woman between 40 and 55 years old who had recovered from COVID-19.

CDR3: CASSLLQGTEAFF. CDR3 nucleotide sequence: TGTGCCAGCAGCCTGCTCCAGGGGACTGAAGCTTTCTTT. V usage is TRBV6-5 and J usage is TRBJ1-1, with a possible D match to TRBD1 (6 bases). The CDR3 is 13 amino acids. V lost 6 bases, J lost 5 bases, and 13 bases lay in between. Germline V gene data show CDR1 as MNHEY and CDR2 as SVGAGI.

The rearrangement uses TRBV2 and TRBJ1-1; D remains ambiguous. CDR1 SNHLY and CDR2 FYNNEI come from the germline V gene. The CDR3 is 11 amino acids. V gave up 6 bases and J gave up 5 bases, with 7 bases separating them. CDR3 DNA: TGTGCCAGCAGACCGGGGACTGAAGCTTTCTTT. Amino acid sequence: CASRPGTEAFF.

The chain links TRBV20-1 to TRBJ1-1; no clear D gene. The CDR3 consists of 11 residues. Germline CDR1 reads DFQATT; CDR2 reads SNEGSKA (reference sequence). The chain's CDR3 is CRVQLNTEAFF. As DNA, the CDR3 is TGCAGAGTACAGCTGAACACTGAAGCTTTCTTT.

The rearrangement links TRBV18 to TRBJ1-2; 9 bases agree with TRBD1. CDR3 length equals 15 residues. The germline V gene has CDR1 KGHSH and CDR2 LQKENI. V gave up 3 bases and J gave up 2 bases; unmatched junction bases: 4. The CDR3 sequence: CASSPSGQGNYGYTF. CDR3 coding DNA: TGTGCCAGCTCACCTTCCGGACAGGGGAACTATGGCTACACCTTC.

The CDR3 DNA sequence: TGTGCCAGTAGTATGGGAGGAGGCGGCTACACCTTC. It codes for CASSMGGGGYTF. The chain combines TRBV19 with TRBJ1-2; D uncertain. The CDR3 length is 12 residues. Per germline, CDR1 LNHDA and CDR2 SQIVND (reference sequence). Trimming shortened V by 3 bases and J by 8 bases, and 10 bases separated the two germline ends.

A single count supports this clone. CDR3 region: CASRLGGGNYGYTF. In nucleotides, the CDR3 is TGTGCCAGCAGATTGGGGGGGGGAAACTATGGCTACACCTTC. The J gene is TRBJ1-2, the V gene TRBV6-5, with D possibly TRBD1 on 5 matching bases. CDR1 MNHEY and CDR2 SVGAGI come from the germline V gene. The CDR3 has 14 residues. Trimming shortened V by 6 bases and J by 2 bases, and 13 bases separated the two germline ends.

The chain combines TRBV12-3 or TRBV12-4 with TRBJ2-7; D perhaps matches TRBD2 (6 bases). Trimming removed 5 bases from V and 3 bases from J, with 11 bases in between. The CDR3 is made up of 13 amino acids. CDR3 loop: CASSPSRDYEQYF. DNA for the CDR3: TGTGCCAGCAGTCCCTCGCGGGACTACGAGCAGTACTTC.

This chain uses TRBV4-1 with TRBJ2-3, with 12 bases lining up with TRBD2. The ends lost 4 bases at V and 7 bases at J; junction bases unmatched: 12. The CDR3 loop spans 17 amino acids. The V gene's germline CDR1 is MGHRA and CDR2 YSYEKL. The CDR3, as DNA: TGCGCCAGCAGCCCCGACCCGCTAGCGGGGGGGCCGAATACGCAGTATTTT. It codes for CASSPDPLAGGPNTQYF.

The chain couples TRBV6-5 to TRBJ1-1; 11 bases align to TRBD1. Germline V CDR1 and CDR2: MNHEY, SVGAGI. This CDR3 contains 15 residues. Trimming at V came to 8 bases and at J to 1 base, leaving 6 bases not matched to a gene. This chain's CDR3 is CASGGTGGENTEAFF. CDR3 DNA sequence: TGTGCCAGCGGGGGGACAGGGGGAGAGAACACTGAAGCTTTCTTT.

The chain joins TRBV11-3 to TRBJ2-7, with 9 nucleotides matching TRBD2. The ends lost 3 bases at V and 0 bases at J; junction bases unmatched: 3. CDR3 length: 15 residues. Per germline, CDR1 SGHNT and CDR2 YENEEA. The CDR3 DNA reads as TGTGCCAGCAGCTTGCTAGCGGGATTCTCCTACGAGCAGTACTTC. It codes for CASSLLAGFSYEQYF.

This clone was counted only a few times. The rearrangement joins TRBV9 to TRBJ1-3; D gene unclear. The germline V gene encodes CDR1 SGDLS and CDR2 YYNGEE. Trimming shortened V by 4 bases and J by 1 base, and 9 bases separated the two germline ends. The CDR3 totals 14 residues. The CDR3 bases are TGTGCCAGCAGCCAGGTGGTTTCTGGAAACACCATATATTTT. Its translation is CASSQVVSGNTIYF. Looking up the rest from reference TRBV9 and TRBJ1-3 gives the full variable domain: DSGVTQTPKHLITATGQRVTLRCSPRSGDLSVYWYQQSLDQGLQFLIQYYNGEERAKGNILERFSAQQFPDLHSELNLSSLELGDSALYFCASSQVVSGNTIYFGEGSWLTVV.

This clone has a handful of counts. The CDR3 protein is CASSQVLGVGDTIYF. CDR3 DNA sequence: TGCGCCAGCAGCCAAGTTTTAGGGGTTGGCGACACCATATATTTT. V gene TRBV4-3 combines with J gene TRBJ1-3; D possibly corresponds to TRBD1 (5 bases). The CDR3 spans 15 residues. V was pared by 1 base and J by 8 bases, with 15 bases between. CDR1 LGHNA and CDR2 YSLEER come from the germline V gene.

This chain joins TRBV9 and TRBJ2-3; tentative D call: TRBD2 (7 bases). Germline V gene sequence: CDR1 SGDLS, CDR2 YYNGEE. The CDR3 sequence is 17 residues long. The V end was cut by 0 bases, the J end by 5 bases, with 19 bases between. The CDR3 region is CASSVGVLAGAGDTQYF. CDR3 DNA: TGTGCCAGCAGCGTAGGGGTTTTGGCGGGGGCGGGAGATACGCAGTATTTT.

V is TRBV19 and J is TRBJ2-7, with a possible D match to TRBD2 (6 bases). This CDR3 comprises 15 residues. V was trimmed by 4 bases and J by 6 bases, leaving 19 bases between them. Germline assignment: CDR1 LNHDA and CDR2 SQIVND (reference sequence). The CDR3 DNA reads TGTGCCAGTAGTAGACCCCTGGCGGGGTTCGGCGAGCAGTACTTC. It specifies CASSRPLAGFGEQYF.

The chain employs TRBV30 and TRBJ1-5; 9 bases are a match to TRBD1. The V gene's germline CDR1 is GTSNPN and CDR2 SVGIG (reference sequence). The trim removed 4 bases at V and 7 bases at J, leaving 5 bases unmatched. The CDR3 is 13 amino acids. DNA of the CDR3: TGTGCCTGGAACAGGGGGCTACGACAGCCCCAGCATTTT. Its protein product is CAWNRGLRQPQHF.

The chain couples TRBV9 to TRBJ1-2, with 7 bases identical to TRBD1. The V gene end was trimmed by 3 bases and the J gene end by 0 bases; junction bases not matched to a gene: 8. The CDR3 is 16 amino acids. Germline lookup yields CDR1 SGDLS and CDR2 YYNGEE. The CDR3 coding sequence is TGTGCCAGCAGCGGGGGACGGGACAGACCTAACTATGGCTACACCTTC. Protein sequence: CASSGGRDRPNYGYTF. Variable domain in full (rest from reference TRBV9 and TRBJ1-2): DSGVTQTPKHLITATGQRVTLRCSPRSGDLSVYWYQQSLDQGLQFLIQYYNGEERAKGNILERFSAQQFPDLHSELNLSSLELGDSALYFCASSGGRDRPNYGYTFGSGTRLTVV.

This chain joins TRBV5-1 and TRBJ2-3; 8 bases agree with TRBD1. Looked up from germline, CDR1 is SGHRS and CDR2 is YFSETQ. The CDR3 consists of 15 residues. Trimming removed 3 bases from V and 2 bases from J; junction bases left unmatched: 5. CDR3 region: CASSSNRGTTDTQYF. CDR3 in DNA: TGCGCCAGCAGCTCAAACAGGGGGACCACAGATACGCAGTATTTT. Using reference TRBV5-1 and TRBJ2-3 for the parts outside the CDR3, the full variable domain is KAGVTQTPRYLIKTRGQQVTLSCSPISGHRSVSWYQQTPGQGLQFLFEYFSETQRNKGNFPGRFSGRQFSNSRSEMNVSTLELGDSALYLCASSSNRGTTDTQYFGPGTRLTVL.

The gene calls are TRBV20-1 and TRBJ1-1, with D tentatively TRBD1 (5 bases). The germline V gene has CDR1 DFQATT and CDR2 SNEGSKA (reference sequence). The germline V and J ends were trimmed by 3 bases and 7 bases, with 12 bases remaining between them. CDR3 length: 12 residues. The CDR3 coding sequence is TGCAGTGCTAGTCGGGGGTTCATTGAAGCTTTCTTT. Translated, it gives CSASRGFIEAFF.

The gene calls are TRBV2 and TRBJ1-2; 9 bases line up with TRBD1. The CDR3 extends over 14 amino acids. V was clipped by 8 bases and J by 2 bases; unmatched bases: 6. CDR1 is SNHLY, CDR2 FYNNEI, per germline. CDR3: CASLPGQGNYGYTF. CDR3 bases: TGTGCCAGCCTACCGGGACAGGGAAACTATGGCTACACCTTC.